The 3 T cell receptor beta chains in this list originate from one sample, sequenced in a study of chemoradiotherapy in HPV16-positive cancers. Some clones are missing from TCRdb's copy, which holds only in-frame ones; the method was immunoSEQ multiplex PCR. This sample has roughly 30,000 clones, with approximately 90% found just once. The sequencing here drew on blood, taken from a patient who underwent chemoradiotherapy. Source of these receptors: a human donor with HPV-associated anogenital cancer.

This clone was detected a few times. The rearrangement joins TRBV25-1 to TRBJ1-3; the D is unclear. Germline lookup yields CDR1 MGHDK and CDR2 SYGVNS. V lost 2 bases and J lost 2, with 7 bases in between. The CDR3 spans 14 residues. The CDR3 sequence is CASSEPGPGNTIYF. Written as DNA, the CDR3 is TGTGCCAGCAGTGAACCCGGTCCTGGAAACACCATATATTTT.

This clone showed up just once. The CDR3 loop reads CASSQVLGTANYGYTF. CDR3 sequence (DNA): TGCGCCAGCAGCCAAGTGCTTGGGACAGCTAACTATGGCTACACCTTC. The chain combines TRBV4-1 with TRBJ1-2; 7 nucleotides align to TRBD1. J was trimmed by 0 bases and V by 1 base; bases with no gene match: 5. Germline CDR1 reads MGHRA; CDR2 reads YSYEKL. The CDR3 is made up of 16 amino acids.

The V call is TRBV9, the J call TRBJ2-1; the D is unclear. Trimming left V 4 bases short and J 1 base short, with 15 bases between. The CDR3 consists of 16 residues. The V gene's germline CDR1 is SGDLS and CDR2 YYNGEE. DNA for the CDR3: TGTGCCAGCAGCCCTCACGGCGGAGCATCCTACAATGAGCAGTTCTTC. Protein product: CASSPHGGASYNEQFF.